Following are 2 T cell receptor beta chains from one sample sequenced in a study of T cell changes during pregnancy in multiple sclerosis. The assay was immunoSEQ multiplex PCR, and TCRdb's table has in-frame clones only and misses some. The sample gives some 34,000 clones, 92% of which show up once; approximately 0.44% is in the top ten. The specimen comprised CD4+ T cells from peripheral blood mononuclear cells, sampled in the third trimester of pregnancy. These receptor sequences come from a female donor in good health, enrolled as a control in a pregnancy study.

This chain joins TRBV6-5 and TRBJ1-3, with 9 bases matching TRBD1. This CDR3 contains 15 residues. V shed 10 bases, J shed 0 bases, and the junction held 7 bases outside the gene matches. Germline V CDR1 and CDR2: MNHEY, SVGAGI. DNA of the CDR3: TGTGCCAACAGCCCGGGACAGGGCTCTGGAAACACCATATATTTT. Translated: CANSPGQGSGNTIYF.

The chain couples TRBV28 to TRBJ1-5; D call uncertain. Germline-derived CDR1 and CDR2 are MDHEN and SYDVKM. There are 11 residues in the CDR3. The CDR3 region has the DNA TGTGCTTCGTCAGTTAATCAGCCCCAGCATTTT. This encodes CASSVNQPQHF.